Below, one T cell receptor (beta chain) is given with its context. The repertoire was sequenced with immunoSEQ multiplex PCR; TCRdb's copy has only in-frame clones and lacks some. The sample shows nearly 1,000,000 clones, 76% of them seen only once. This entry belongs to a study of shared clonotypes between healthy human individuals. Trimming shortened V by 2 bases and J by 0 bases, and 8 bases separated the two germline ends. The CDR3 runs to 14 residues. CDR1 is KGHSH, CDR2 LQKENI, per germline. The genes are TRBV18 and TRBJ2-7; D is undetermined. This TCR was sampled from a man younger than 35 in good health. The source material was memory CD4+ T cells sorted from blood. Subset noted: CD45RA-negative fraction. For the CDR3, the DNA is TGTGCCAGCTCACCAACAGTTAACTCCTACGAGCAGTACTTC. Translation gives CASSPTVNSYEQYF.